The present T cell receptor beta chain was sequenced within a study of blood T cell repertoires in COVID-19. Whole-study context: Both acute and convalescent COVID-19 samples were obtained from the United States, Italy and Spain. T cells, B-cell-depleted T cells, or PBMCs provided the cDNA or gDNA that served as material.

In the study's own analysis: Reference gene primers were amplified, and this amplification served to estimate nucleated cell counts. Profiled with immunoSEQ multiplex PCR; TCRdb holds only in-frame clones, not every one. Clone size and V and J calls were adopted from that table, with D and trimming inferred from the DNA. The sample lists roughly 150,000 clones, more than 90% occurring once. The receptor was isolated from a man aged 60 to 75 with active or convalescent COVID-19. Sample: peripheral blood.

The CDR3 here is CASKRSGNTGELFF. For the CDR3, the DNA is TGCGCCAGCAAGAGGTCTGGGAACACCGGGGAGCTGTTTTTT. V is TRBV10-2 and J is TRBJ2-2; D remains unclear. The CDR3 spans 14 residues. Germline V gives CDR1 WSHSY, CDR2 SAAADI. V shed 7 bases and J shed 1 base, with 10 bases lying between them.